Listed here are 32 T cell receptor beta chains from one sample, sequenced in a study of blood T cells in healthy people across ages. Alongside a J-beta primer mix, a sample-barcoded 5' primer served in a second PCR lasting 7 to 11 cycles. TCRdb reprocessed the 5' RACE reads via MiXCR and lists one record per CDR3 protein. The sample holds some 780,000 distinct CDR3 sequences; roughly three fifths are singletons and the top ten take more than 25%. The sample consisted of blood. The receptors here all came from a man aged 35 to 55 in good health.

As to this clonotype: Mismatch with germline at one junction end may stem from a read error. The rearrangement joins TRBV28 to TRBJ2-3, with 11 positions matching TRBD2. The CDR3 length is 17 residues. The germline V gene has CDR1 MDHEN and CDR2 SYDVKM. CDR3 residues: CAGSLDPGTSGRDTQYF. In DNA form, the CDR3 reads TGTGCCGGCAGTTTAGACCCCGGGACTAGCGGTCGGGATACGCAGTATTTT.

The chain links TRBV5-1 to TRBJ1-1, with D tentatively TRBD1 (5 bases). Trimming left V 5 bases short and J 6 bases short, with 11 bases between. The CDR3 consists of 12 residues. Germline-derived CDR1 and CDR2 are SGHRS and YFSETQ. This CDR3 reads CASSSTGPEAFF. The DNA for the CDR3 is TGCGCCAGCAGTTCCACGGGGCCTGAAGCTTTCTTT.

This clonotype occurred many times. This rearrangement joins TRBV25-1 to TRBJ2-1; the D is unclear. There are 15 residues in the CDR3. CDR1 is MGHDK and CDR2 is SYGVNS in the germline V gene. Trimming removed 7 bases from V and 6 bases from J, with 19 bases in between. CDR3 loop: CASTDRENLGNEQFF. As DNA, the CDR3 is TGTGCCAGCACCGACCGTGAGAATTTAGGCAATGAGCAGTTCTTC.

V usage is TRBV9 and J usage is TRBJ1-5; 8 bases align to TRBD1. Trimming removed 8 bases from V and 1 base from J; junction bases left unmatched: 8. CDR1 is SGDLS and CDR2 is YYNGEE in the germline V gene. The CDR3 is 15 residues long. In nucleotides, the CDR3 is TGTGCCAGTTCAGGACAGGGAGTGAGCAATCAGCCCCAGCATTTT. This gives the protein CASSGQGVSNQPQHF.

This clonotype was seen only a few times. This chain connects TRBV4-2 to TRBJ2-1; TRBD1 agrees at 7 bases. Looked up from germline, CDR1 is LGHNA and CDR2 is YNFKEQ. Trimming took 6 bases from V and 5 from J; bases not matched to a gene: 7. This CDR3 region has 14 residues. CDR3 amino acids: CASSRRDRNNEQFF. The CDR3 nucleotides are TGTGCCAGCAGTCGAAGGGACAGAAACAATGAGCAGTTCTTC.

This clonotype came up many times. The genes are TRBV20-1 and TRBJ2-1; 8 bases match TRBD2. V lost 5 bases, J lost 7 bases, and 13 bases stayed unmatched. CDR1 and CDR2 (germline): DFQATT, SNEGSKA (reference sequence). The CDR3 sequence is 15 residues long. The CDR3 protein is CSAPPGTSKFNEQFF. The CDR3, as DNA: TGCAGTGCTCCGCCCGGGACTAGTAAATTTAATGAGCAGTTCTTC.

This clonotype was recorded once. The J gene is TRBJ2-1, the V gene TRBV28, with D perhaps TRBD2 (6 bases). V dropped 6 bases and J dropped 9 bases, with 21 bases sitting between them. The CDR3 extends over 15 amino acids. Germline V gene lookup returns CDR1 MDHEN and CDR2 SYDVKM. CDR3 sequence reads: CASSRDSVALGEQFF. Written as DNA, the CDR3 is TGTGCCAGCAGCCGGGACTCCGTTGCGCTTGGTGAGCAGTTCTTC.

To note about this clonotype: Germline is not matched at one junction end, which may reflect a read error. V is TRBV7-7 and J is TRBJ2-5; 9 nucleotides agree with TRBD2. CDR1 SSHAT and CDR2 FNYEAQ come from the germline V gene (reference sequence). The CDR3 covers 17 residues. The CDR3 is CASSFRPTSGFQETQYF. The CDR3 DNA reads as TGTGCTAGCAGCTTCCGTCCGACTAGCGGATTCCAAGAGACCCAGTACTTC.

The J gene is TRBJ1-2, the V gene TRBV20-1; 7 bases map to TRBD1. The CDR3 runs 13 residues. Trimming cost V 2 bases and J 6 bases; bases outside gene matches: 6. CDR1 is DFQATT, CDR2 SNEGSKA, per germline (reference sequence). The CDR3: CSARRTGRDGYTF. The CDR3 DNA follows: TGCAGTGCTAGACGGACAGGTCGGGATGGCTACACCTTC.

The V and J genes are TRBV7-6 and TRBJ2-7; 11 bases are a match to TRBD2. V shed 2 bases, J shed 0 bases, and the junction held 9 bases outside the gene matches. From germline, CDR1 is SGHVS and CDR2 FNYEAQ. The CDR3 loop spans 18 amino acids. Written as DNA, the CDR3 is TGTGCCAGCAGCTTAAAACTTTCCGGGACTAGCGGCTCCTACGAGCAGTACTTC. It codes for CASSLKLSGTSGSYEQYF.

This clonotype was picked up a small number of times. This chain links TRBV10-2 with TRBJ2-4; weak D call: TRBD2 (6 bases). The germline V and J ends were trimmed by 3 bases and 5 bases, with 8 bases remaining between them. This CDR3 has 13 amino acids. Per the germline V gene, CDR1 is WSHSY and CDR2 is SAAADI. CDR3 residues: CASSEWGENIQYF. In DNA, the CDR3 is TGCGCCAGCAGTGAATGGGGGGAAAACATTCAGTACTTC.

V is TRBV7-9 and J is TRBJ2-3; D remains ambiguous. Germline values: CDR1 SEHNR, CDR2 FQNEAQ (reference sequence). The V end was cut by 6 bases, the J end by 0 bases, with 13 bases between. CDR3 length equals 15 residues. DNA for the CDR3: TGTGCCAGCAGTGTTAGGCCTAGTAGCACAGATACGCAGTATTTT. Protein: CASSVRPSSTDTQYF.

The chain has TRBV12-3 or TRBV12-4 and TRBJ2-7; 8 positions match TRBD2. The CDR3 is 14 amino acids. J gave up 3 bases and V 5 bases, and 6 bases lay outside the gene matches. The CDR3 DNA sequence: TGTGCCAGCAGTATCGGGGGGGCGGTCTACGAGCAGTACTTC. Translating gives CASSIGGAVYEQYF.

CDR3 sequence reads: CASSLAEQGASEAFF. The CDR3 region has the DNA TGTGCCAGCAGCTTAGCGGAGCAGGGGGCGTCTGAAGCTTTCTTT. J is TRBJ1-1 and V is TRBV7-9, with 8 bases lining up with TRBD1. Losses at the gene ends were 0 bases for V and 6 bases for J; bases not matched to a gene: 6. CDR3 length: 15 amino acids. CDR1 is SEHNR and CDR2 is FQNEAQ in the germline V gene (reference sequence).

CDR3 residues: CASSIEAPETQYF. CDR3 bases: TGTGCCAGCAGTATTGAGGCTCCAGAGACCCAGTACTTC. V is TRBV12-3 or TRBV12-4 and J is TRBJ2-5; D is unclear. Trimming stripped 5 bases from V and 4 bases from J, with 11 bases between. The CDR3 consists of 13 residues.

The chain recombines TRBV27 with TRBJ1-4; maybe TRBD1 (5 bases). Deletions cut 4 bases from V and 4 bases from J, with 10 bases between. The CDR3 covers 14 residues. Looked up from germline, CDR1 is MNHEY and CDR2 is SMNVEV (reference sequence). CDR3 DNA sequence: TGTGCCAGCAGTTACGGGGGAATTAATGAAAAACTGTTTTTT. Translation gives CASSYGGINEKLFF.

This clonotype has a handful of counts. This chain connects TRBV5-1 to TRBJ2-7, with 9 bases identical to TRBD1. Germline trimming cut 2 bases from V and 4 bases from J; bases unmatched to any gene: 16. This CDR3 has 18 amino acids. CDR1 is SGHRS, CDR2 YFSETQ, per germline. CDR3 in DNA: TGCGCCAGCAGCTTCCGAGGATCGACAGGGGGTTCGTCGTACGAGCAGTACTTC. It yields the protein CASSFRGSTGGSSYEQYF.

The chain uses TRBV4-1 and TRBJ2-4; TRBD1 aligns across 8 bases. The DNA end lines up better with TRBJ2-7; the J call may be wrong. This CDR3 has 14 residues. Per germline, CDR1 MGHRA and CDR2 YSYEKL. CDR3 nucleotide sequence: TGCGCCAGCAGCGAGGGGGACAGGAGCTACGAGCAGTACTTC. Translating it yields CASSEGDRSYEQYF.

This clonotype turned up a few times. The rearrangement links TRBV9 to TRBJ2-5; the D gene could be TRBD1 or TRBD2 (5 bases each). With 6 bases removed from V and 5 bases from J, the gap between germline ends came to 17 bases. This CDR3 region has 14 residues. CDR1 and CDR2 (germline): SGDLS, YYNGEE. The CDR3 region is CASIPREPGETQYF. CDR3 sequence (DNA): TGTGCCAGCATCCCCAGGGAACCGGGGGAGACCCAGTACTTC. The full variable domain, its missing parts supplied by reference TRBV9 and TRBJ2-5, is DSGVTQTPKHLITATGQRVTLRCSPRSGDLSVYWYQQSLDQGLQFLIQYYNGEERAKGNILERFSAQQFPDLHSELNLSSLELGDSALYFCASIPREPGETQYFGPGTRLLVL.

V and J are TRBV28 and TRBJ2-4; D unresolved. Germline CDR1 and CDR2: MDHEN and SYDVKM. The CDR3 loop spans 13 amino acids. The V gene lost 8 bases and the J gene lost 1 base, with 9 bases spanning the gap. CDR3 bases: TGTGCCAGCGGGGATTTGGCCAAAAACATTCAGTACTTC. This translates into CASGDLAKNIQYF.

V usage is TRBV5-5 and J usage is TRBJ2-3, with D hard to call. The V end was cut by 0 bases, the J end by 2 bases, with 10 bases between. CDR1 is SGHKS and CDR2 is YYEKEE in the germline V gene (reference sequence). The CDR3 spans 15 residues. The CDR3: CASSLGGSPTDTQYF. The CDR3 DNA sequence: TGTGCCAGCAGCTTGGGCGGCAGCCCCACAGATACGCAGTATTTT.

This clonotype was seen a handful of times. J is TRBJ2-3 and V is TRBV25-1, with D uncertain. Per germline, CDR1 MGHDK and CDR2 SYGVNS. V was cut by 8 bases and J by 2 bases, with 17 bases left in between. CDR3 size: 15 residues. CDR3 in DNA: TGTGCCAGCCCCTCCGAGGCCGTGTACACAGATACGCAGTATTTT. Encoded protein: CASPSEAVYTDTQYF.

In this sample, this clonotype turned up a few times. The chain has TRBV25-1 and TRBJ2-4; 11 bases line up with TRBD1. The germline gives CDR1 MGHDK, CDR2 SYGVNS. The CDR3 contains 16 residues. The J segment lost 13 bases and the V segment lost 1 base, leaving 12 bases of the junction unmatched. CDR3 in amino acids: CASSEFKGQGAREQYF. The DNA of the CDR3 is TGTGCCAGCAGTGAATTTAAAGGACAGGGGGCGCGTGAGCAGTACTTC.

As concerns this clonotype: Germline and junction disagree at one end, which may indicate a read error. This sequence joins TRBV7-8 and TRBJ1-1, with D maybe TRBD1 (6 bases). Per the germline V gene, CDR1 is SGHVS and CDR2 is FQNEAQ. The CDR3 contains 15 residues. DNA for the CDR3: TGTGCCGGCAGACAAACCGGCACCAGGGGCACTAAAGCTTTCTTT. Translated, it gives CAGRQTGTRGTKAFF.

The chain combines TRBV6-1 with TRBJ2-3; 9 nucleotides match TRBD2. Trimming at V came to 2 bases and at J to 3 bases, leaving 6 bases not matched to a gene. The CDR3 runs to 16 residues. Germline V CDR1 and CDR2: MNHNS, SASEGT. CDR3: CASSETAGGPTDTQYF. CDR3 sequence (DNA): TGTGCCAGCAGTGAAACGGCGGGGGGGCCGACAGATACGCAGTATTTT.

This clonotype has only a few counts. The CDR3 DNA reads TGTGCCAGCAGCTGGGACAGCGCCGGGGAGACCCAGTACTTC. As protein: CASSWDSAGETQYF. The chain is built from TRBV7-2 and TRBJ2-5; 7 bases line up with TRBD1. The germline gives CDR1 SGHTA, CDR2 FQGNSA. With V trimmed by 4 bases and J by 5 bases, 7 bases remained unmatched. The CDR3 length is 14 residues.

The chain links TRBV15 to TRBJ2-5, with D possibly called TRBD1 or TRBD2 (5 bases each). Germline V gives CDR1 LNHNV, CDR2 YYDKDF (reference sequence). The V end was cut by 1 base, the J end by 9 bases, with 15 bases between. The CDR3 has 14 amino acids. The CDR3 protein is CATSRGGRDVAQYF. CDR3 nucleotide sequence: TGTGCCACCAGCAGAGGGGGCAGGGACGTCGCCCAGTACTTC. The variable domain in full, with the rest retrieved from reference TRBV15 and TRBJ2-5, is DAMVIQNPRYQVTQFGKPVTLSCSQTLNHNVMYWYQQKSSQAPKLLFHYYDKDFNNEADTPDNFQSRRPNTSFCFLDIRSPGLGDTAMYLCATSRGGRDVAQYFGPGTRLLVL.

The chain carries TRBV29-1 and TRBJ1-1; 11 bases line up with TRBD1. Germline V lookup: CDR1 SQVTM, CDR2 ANQGSEA. The CDR3 runs 12 residues. V shed 6 bases, J shed 5 bases, and the junction held 2 bases outside the gene matches. The CDR3 sequence: CSVDRGQTEAFF. The CDR3 DNA reads TGCAGCGTGGACAGGGGGCAAACTGAAGCTTTCTTT.

CDR3 coding DNA: TGTGCCAGCAGCTCACTAGCTGTCTTAACAGATACGCAGTATTTT. Translation: CASSSLAVLTDTQYF. V gene TRBV7-3 combines with J gene TRBJ2-3, with a tentative D call TRBD2 (6 bases). V gave up 4 bases and J gave up 3 bases, with 14 bases separating them. Germline-derived CDR1 and CDR2 are SGHTA and FQGTGA. This CDR3 is 15 amino acids long. Using reference TRBV7-3 and TRBJ2-3 for the parts outside the CDR3, the full variable domain is GAGVSQTPSNKVTEKGKYVELRCDPISGHTALYWYRQSLGQGPEFLIYFQGTGAADDSGLPNDRFFAVRPEGSVSTLKIQRTERGDSAVYLCASSSLAVLTDTQYFGPGTRLTVL.

V gene TRBV7-9 combines with J gene TRBJ2-3; 7 bases match TRBD1. CDR1 SEHNR and CDR2 FQNEAQ come from the germline V gene (reference sequence). V was pared by 4 bases and J by 4 bases, with 11 bases of the junction left unmatched. The CDR3 consists of 16 residues. CDR3 in amino acids: CASSSPRQGNPDTQYF. The DNA of the CDR3 is TGTGCCAGCAGCTCCCCCAGACAGGGCAACCCAGATACGCAGTATTTT.

The chain employs TRBV7-2 and TRBJ1-4; no reliable D call. There are 13 residues in the CDR3. V gave up 1 base and J gave up 11 bases, with 11 bases separating them. Germline CDR1 SGHTA, CDR2 FQGNSA. Here the CDR3 reads CASSLDRGGKLFF. The CDR3, as DNA: TGTGCCAGCAGCTTAGACCGGGGAGGGAAACTGTTTTTT.

The V call is TRBV2, the J call TRBJ2-7, with D unclear. CDR3 length: 14 amino acids. CDR1 and CDR2 (germline): SNHLY, FYNNEI. Trimming shortened V by 3 bases and J by 5 bases, and 14 bases separated the two germline ends. CDR3 in DNA: TGTGCCAGCAGTGACGCCGGACGGAAAAACGAGCAGTACTTC. It is translated as CASSDAGRKNEQYF.